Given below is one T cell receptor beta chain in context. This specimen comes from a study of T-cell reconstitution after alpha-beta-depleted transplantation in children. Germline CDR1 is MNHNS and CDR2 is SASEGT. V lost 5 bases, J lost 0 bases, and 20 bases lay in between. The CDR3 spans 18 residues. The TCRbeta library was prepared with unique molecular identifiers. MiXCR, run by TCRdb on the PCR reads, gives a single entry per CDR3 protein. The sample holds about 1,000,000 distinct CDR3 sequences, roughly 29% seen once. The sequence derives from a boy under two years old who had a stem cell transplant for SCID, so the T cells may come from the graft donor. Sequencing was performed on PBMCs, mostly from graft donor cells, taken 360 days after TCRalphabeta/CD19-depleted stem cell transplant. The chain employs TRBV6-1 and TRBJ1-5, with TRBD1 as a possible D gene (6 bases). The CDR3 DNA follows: TGTGCCAGCAGTCAAAACTACCGGACAGCATCTAGCAATCAGCCCCAGCATTTT. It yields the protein CASSQNYRTASSNQPQHF.